This T cell receptor (beta chain) is drawn from a study of T-cell memory formation after mild COVID-19. General study results and limits: Day 15 to 85 contractors were CD4/CD8 balanced; later expanders leaned CD4+.

TCRdb redid the calling of the 5' RACE reads with MiXCR, one entry per CDR3 protein. The table shows around 83,000 distinct CDR3 sequences, with roughly 23% occurring only once. Worth noting for this clonotype: The antigen is undetermined.

This CDR3 region has 14 residues. Germline assignment: CDR1 MDHEN and CDR2 SYDVKM. Trimming took off 8 bases at V and 1 base at J, with 12 bases between the two ends. V usage is TRBV28 and J usage is TRBJ1-5, with D unclear. The receptor's source is a man aged 18-30 years who had mild COVID-19 (a few samples of this study predate the infection). Cell type and time point are not known. The specimen sequenced was PBMCs or a T cell subset sorted from them (not recorded which). This CDR3 reads CASGSSYSNQPQHF. CDR3 nucleotides: TGTGCCAGCGGATCCTCCTACAGCAATCAGCCCCAGCATTTT.